The present T cell receptor (beta chain) was sequenced within a study of post-analysis software for immune sequencing data. Across the whole study: The cohort encompassed relapsing-remitting, secondary progressive and progressive-relapsing multiple sclerosis disease courses. Study results and caveats: F measure grouped same-batch samples tightly together. In patients, about 5 TRBV segments were more frequent than in controls, with TRBV5-6, TRBV5-1 and TRBV20-1 among them.

This clonotype was seen many times. As yet, its antigen is unknown. Every TCR beta cDNA library bore unique molecular identifiers. TCRdb re-analysed the PCR reads in MiXCR, keeping a single row per CDR3 protein. The sample has 750,000 to 950,000 distinct CDR3 sequences, 53% seen once. V gave up 6 bases and J gave up 4 bases, with 12 bases separating them. The CDR3 consists of 12 residues. CDR1 is SQVTM and CDR2 is ANQGSEA in the germline V gene. The rearrangement links TRBV29-1 to TRBJ1-2; D not certain. The sequenced material came from blood. The source of this sequence is a girl aged 5-17 years with multiple sclerosis. In DNA, the CDR3 is TGCAGCGTCAGGTGGTCGGGCTATGGCTACACCTTC. Its translation: CSVRWSGYGYTF.